The 9 T cell receptor beta chains presented below share a single source sample, sequenced in a study of shared clonotypes between healthy human individuals. The assay was immunoSEQ multiplex PCR, and TCRdb's table has in-frame clones only and misses some. The sample includes 1.4 million to 1.5 million clones, roughly 96% seen only once; the top ten take approximately 1%. The sample was naive CD4+ T cells sorted from blood. Stated subset: CD45RA+ positively selected. These receptors all come from a young man in good health.

The rearrangement links TRBV10-3 to TRBJ1-1, with D unclear. This CDR3 has 13 residues. V was pared by 10 bases and J by 1 base, with 13 bases between. The V gene's germline CDR1 is ENHRY and CDR2 SYGVKD. The CDR3 protein is CATTPEANTEAFF. DNA of the CDR3: TGTGCCACCACCCCGGAGGCGAACACTGAAGCTTTCTTT.

The chain combines TRBV7-9 with TRBJ2-5; tentatively, D is TRBD2 (6 bases). This CDR3 has 13 residues. Germline CDR1 reads SEHNR; CDR2 reads FQNEAQ (reference sequence). Trimming left V 8 bases short and J 4 bases short, with 14 bases between. In DNA form, the CDR3 reads TGTGCCAGCTCCCTGGGGGGAGGAGAGACCCAGTACTTC. Amino acid sequence: CASSLGGGETQYF.

The CDR3 sequence: CASSLVRSGANVLTF. The CDR3, as DNA: TGTGCCAGCAGCTTAGTCCGCTCTGGGGCCAACGTCCTGACTTTC. The chain combines TRBV7-8 with TRBJ2-6; D is uncertain. V lost 1 base and J 0 bases, leaving 4 bases between the germline ends. This CDR3 has 15 residues. Germline V gene lookup returns CDR1 SGHVS and CDR2 FQNEAQ.

This clone was seen once. The junction differs from germline at one of its ends, possibly a read error. The chain employs TRBV18 and TRBJ2-1; 10 bases agree with TRBD2. This CDR3 region has 16 residues. Germline CDR1 KGHSH, CDR2 LQKENI. DNA of the CDR3: TGCGGCGCTAGCGGGAGTCTTGGATCGGAATACAATGAGCAGTTCTTC. Protein: CGASGSLGSEYNEQFF.

V usage is TRBV28 and J usage is TRBJ1-1; D uncertain. The CDR3 loop spans 13 amino acids. Trimming took 7 bases from V and 1 from J, leaving 10 bases between them. Germline lookup yields CDR1 MDHEN and CDR2 SYDVKM. CDR3: CASKITENTEAFF. CDR3 nucleotide sequence: TGTGCCAGCAAAATTACAGAGAACACTGAAGCTTTCTTT.

The rearrangement uses TRBV27 and TRBJ2-1; D gene ambiguous. Germline-derived CDR1 and CDR2 are MNHEY and SMNVEV (reference sequence). Trimming took off 7 bases at V and 0 bases at J, with 10 bases between the two ends. This CDR3 is built from 14 residues. This CDR3 reads CASTSASSYNEQFF. CDR3 nucleotide sequence: TGTGCCAGCACCAGTGCTAGCTCCTACAATGAGCAGTTCTTC.

The chain recombines TRBV28 with TRBJ2-1, with 8 nucleotides matching TRBD2. With 10 bases clipped from V and 6 bases from J, the junction kept 5 bases outside the gene matches. Germline lookup yields CDR1 MDHEN and CDR2 SYDVKM. The CDR3 loop spans 12 amino acids. The CDR3 sequence: CATLAGRNEQFF. Here the CDR3 DNA reads TGTGCCACCTTAGCGGGACGCAATGAGCAGTTCTTC.

This chain links TRBV9 with TRBJ2-7; 9 nucleotides agree with TRBD1. J was trimmed by 5 bases and V by 4 bases; bases with no gene match: 10. Germline CDR1 and CDR2: SGDLS and YYNGEE. The length of the CDR3 is 15 residues. This chain's CDR3 is CASSPKGTGFHEQYF. In DNA, the CDR3 is TGTGCCAGCAGCCCCAAGGGGACAGGGTTCCACGAGCAGTACTTC.

This CDR3 reads CASSLTGDPYEQYF. The CDR3 nucleotides read TGTGCCAGCAGTTTAACAGGGGACCCCTACGAGCAGTACTTC. The chain carries TRBV6-5 and TRBJ2-7; 7 nucleotides line up with TRBD1. In germline, CDR1 is MNHEY, CDR2 SVGAGI. Unmatched junction bases numbered 5, after V lost 4 bases and J lost 2 bases. The CDR3 is 14 residues long.